This T cell receptor (beta chain) was sequenced for a study of cytomegalovirus exposure and HLA in healthy donors. In the PCR, 60 Vbeta and 13 Jbeta primers were used. The method was immunoSEQ multiplex PCR; TCRdb's version includes in-frame clones alone and lacks a portion of them. Among approximately 150,000 clones listed, approximately 77% were seen once. The CDR3 sequence is 14 residues long. The germline V gene has CDR1 SEHNR and CDR2 FQNEAQ (reference sequence). Trimming pared 3 bases from V and 1 base from J, leaving 7 bases between. This clone was observed once. Antigen: not known. Study-wide findings and caveats: Listed as cytomegalovirus-associated were approximately 160 TCR beta chains.

The specimen sequenced was PBMCs. This sequence was found in a male donor in good health and CMV-seropositive. The chain joins TRBV7-9 to TRBJ1-5; D call uncertain. CDR3 in amino acids: CASSFEGSNQPQHF. In nucleotides, the CDR3 is TGTGCCAGCAGCTTCGAGGGAAGCAATCAGCCCCAGCATTTT.